The sequence of this T cell receptor beta chain was determined in a study of OX40 agonist ivuxolimab in advanced cancers. The overall study: Three patients had partial responses: one hepatocellular carcinoma, two cutaneous melanoma.

Study-level results: Undetermined was the antigen specificity of the expanded peripheral T cells.

On this clone itself: What it recognizes is unknown.

The assay was immunoSEQ multiplex PCR, and TCRdb's table has in-frame clones only and misses some. The sample yields tens of thousands of clones, roughly 84% seen once. The source material was CD4+ or CD8+ T cells sorted from blood, sampled in a trial of the OX40 agonist ivuxolimab. The clonotype originates from an adult with an advanced solid tumor such as melanoma, head and neck, liver or kidney cancer.

CDR3 protein: CASRTGGNTIYF. CDR3 coding DNA: TGCGCCAGCAGGACAGGGGGAAACACCATATATTTT. This rearrangement joins TRBV10-1 to TRBJ1-3; 7 nucleotides agree with TRBD1. Germline V lookup: CDR1 WNHNN, CDR2 SYGVQD (reference sequence). Unmatched junction bases numbered 0, after V lost 6 bases and J lost 4 bases. The CDR3 length is 12 residues.